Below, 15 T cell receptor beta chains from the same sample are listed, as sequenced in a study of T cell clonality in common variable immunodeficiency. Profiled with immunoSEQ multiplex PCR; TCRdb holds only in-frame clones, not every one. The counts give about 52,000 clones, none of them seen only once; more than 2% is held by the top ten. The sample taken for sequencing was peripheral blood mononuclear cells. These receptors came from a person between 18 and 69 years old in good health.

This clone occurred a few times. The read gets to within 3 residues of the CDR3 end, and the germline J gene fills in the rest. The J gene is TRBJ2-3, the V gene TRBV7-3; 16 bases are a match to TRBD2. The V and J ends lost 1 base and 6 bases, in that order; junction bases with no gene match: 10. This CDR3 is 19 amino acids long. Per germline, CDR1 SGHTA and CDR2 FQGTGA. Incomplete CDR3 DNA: TGTGCCAGCAGCTTAAGGGGAGGGGGACTAGCGGGGGGGCTGGATACG. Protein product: CASSLRGGGLAGGLDT. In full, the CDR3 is CASSLRGGGLAGGLDTQYF.

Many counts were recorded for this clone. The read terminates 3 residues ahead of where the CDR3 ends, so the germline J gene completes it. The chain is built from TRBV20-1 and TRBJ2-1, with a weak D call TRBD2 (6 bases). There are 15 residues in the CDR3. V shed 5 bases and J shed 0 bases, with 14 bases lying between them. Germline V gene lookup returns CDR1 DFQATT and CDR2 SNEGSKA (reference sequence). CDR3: CSAGGVYSSYNEQFF. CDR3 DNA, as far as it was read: TGCAGTGCTGGAGGGGTCTACAGCTCCTACAATGAG.

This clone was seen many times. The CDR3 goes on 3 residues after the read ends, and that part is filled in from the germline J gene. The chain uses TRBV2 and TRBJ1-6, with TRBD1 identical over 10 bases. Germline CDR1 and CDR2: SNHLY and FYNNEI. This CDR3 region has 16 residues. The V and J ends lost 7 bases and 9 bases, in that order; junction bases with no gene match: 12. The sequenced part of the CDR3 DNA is TGTGCCAGCACCAAAGGGACAGGGGTCAGGATTTCACCC. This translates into CASTKGTGVRISP. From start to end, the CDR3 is CASTKGTGVRISPLHF. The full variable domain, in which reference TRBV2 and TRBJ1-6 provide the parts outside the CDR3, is EPEVTQTPSHQVTQMGQEVILRCVPISNHLYFYWYRQILGQKVEFLVSFYNNEISEKSEIFDDQFSVERPDGSNFTLKIRSTKLEDSAMYFCASTKGTGVRISPLHFGNGTRLTVT.

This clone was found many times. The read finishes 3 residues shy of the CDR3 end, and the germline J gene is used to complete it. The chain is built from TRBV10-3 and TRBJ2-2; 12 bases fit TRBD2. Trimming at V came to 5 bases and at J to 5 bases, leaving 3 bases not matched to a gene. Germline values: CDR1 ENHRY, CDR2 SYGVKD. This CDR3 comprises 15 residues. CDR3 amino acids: CAISSGLAGTGELFF. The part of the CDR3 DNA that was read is TGTGCCATCAGTTCCGGACTAGCGGGGACCGGGGAG.

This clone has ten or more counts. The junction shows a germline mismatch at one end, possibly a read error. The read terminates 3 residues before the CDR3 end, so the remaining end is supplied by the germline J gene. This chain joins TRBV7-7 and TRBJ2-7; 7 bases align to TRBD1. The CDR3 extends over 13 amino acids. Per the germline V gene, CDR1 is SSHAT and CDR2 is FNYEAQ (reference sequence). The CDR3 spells CASSRGTEYEQYF. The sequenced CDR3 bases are TGTGCTAGCAGCAGAGGGACAGAATACGAG.

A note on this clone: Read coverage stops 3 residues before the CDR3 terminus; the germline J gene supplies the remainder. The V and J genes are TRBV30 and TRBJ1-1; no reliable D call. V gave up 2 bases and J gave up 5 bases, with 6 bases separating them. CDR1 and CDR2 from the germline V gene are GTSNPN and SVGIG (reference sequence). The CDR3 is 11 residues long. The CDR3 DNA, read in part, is TGTGCCTGGAGTCGGGGAACTGAA. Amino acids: CAWSRGTE. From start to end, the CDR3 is CAWSRGTEAFF.

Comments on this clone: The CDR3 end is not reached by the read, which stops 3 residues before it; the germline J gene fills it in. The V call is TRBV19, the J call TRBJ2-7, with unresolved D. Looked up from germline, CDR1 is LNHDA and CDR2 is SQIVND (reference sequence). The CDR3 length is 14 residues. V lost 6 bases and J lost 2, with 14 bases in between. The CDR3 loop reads CASRSRLYPYEQYF. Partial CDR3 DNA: TGTGCCAGTAGATCGAGACTGTACCCCTACGAG.

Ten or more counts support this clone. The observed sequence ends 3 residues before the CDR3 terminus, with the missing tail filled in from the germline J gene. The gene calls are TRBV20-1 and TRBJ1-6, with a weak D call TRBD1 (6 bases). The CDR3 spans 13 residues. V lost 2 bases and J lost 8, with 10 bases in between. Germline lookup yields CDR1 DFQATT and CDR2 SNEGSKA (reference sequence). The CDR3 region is CSARRGGDSPLHF. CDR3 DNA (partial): TGCAGTGCTAGAAGGGGGGGTGATTCACCC.

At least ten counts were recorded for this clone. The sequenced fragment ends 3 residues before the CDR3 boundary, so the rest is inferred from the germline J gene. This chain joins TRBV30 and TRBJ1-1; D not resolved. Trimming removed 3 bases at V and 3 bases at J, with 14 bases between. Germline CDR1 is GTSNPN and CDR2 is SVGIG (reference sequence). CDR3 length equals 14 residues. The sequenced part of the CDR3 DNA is TGTGCCTGGAGCCTCAGAAGTTTCGACACTGAA. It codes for CAWSLRSFDTE. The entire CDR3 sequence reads CAWSLRSFDTEAFF.

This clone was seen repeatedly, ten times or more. The part of the CDR3 DNA that was read is TGTGCCAGCAGTGAAATCGCGGGGGGGCAGGATACG. Its protein is CASSEIAGGQDT. The full CDR3 is CASSEIAGGQDTQYF. The chain combines TRBV6-1 with TRBJ2-3, with TRBD2 matching 9 bases. The read finishes 3 residues shy of the CDR3 end, and the germline J gene is used to complete it. From germline, CDR1 is MNHNS and CDR2 SASEGT. J gave up 6 bases and V 2 bases, and 6 bases lay outside the gene matches. This CDR3 spans 15 amino acids.

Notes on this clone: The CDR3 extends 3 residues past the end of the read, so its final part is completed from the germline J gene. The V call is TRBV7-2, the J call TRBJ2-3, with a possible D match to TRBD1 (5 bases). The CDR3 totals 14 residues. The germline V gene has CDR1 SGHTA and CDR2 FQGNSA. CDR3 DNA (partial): TGTGCCAGCAGCTTAGGGTCAGGGCAAGAGACG. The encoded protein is CASSLGSGQET. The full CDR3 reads CASSLGSGQETQYF.

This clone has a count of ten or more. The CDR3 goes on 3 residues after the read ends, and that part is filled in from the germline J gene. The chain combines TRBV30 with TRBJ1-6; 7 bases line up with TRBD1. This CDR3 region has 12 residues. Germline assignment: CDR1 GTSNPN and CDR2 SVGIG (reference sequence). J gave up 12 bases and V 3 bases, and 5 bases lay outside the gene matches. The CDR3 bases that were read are TGTGCCTGGAGCACCTCAGGGGGACCC. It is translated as CAWSTSGGP. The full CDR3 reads CAWSTSGGPLHF. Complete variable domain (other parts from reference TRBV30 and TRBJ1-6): SQTIHQWPATLVQPVGSPLSLECTVEGTSNPNLYWYRQAAGRGLQLLFYSVGIGQISSEVPQNLSASRPQDRQFILSSKKLLLSDSGFYLCAWSTSGGPLHFGNGTRLTVT.

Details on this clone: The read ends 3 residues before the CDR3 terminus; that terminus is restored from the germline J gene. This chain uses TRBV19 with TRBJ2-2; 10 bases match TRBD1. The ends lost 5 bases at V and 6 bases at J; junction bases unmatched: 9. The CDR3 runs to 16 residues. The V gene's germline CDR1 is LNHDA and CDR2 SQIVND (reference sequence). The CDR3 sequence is CASSRGGQGLSGELFF. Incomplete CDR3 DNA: TGTGCCAGTAGTCGGGGGGGACAGGGGTTATCCGGGGAG.

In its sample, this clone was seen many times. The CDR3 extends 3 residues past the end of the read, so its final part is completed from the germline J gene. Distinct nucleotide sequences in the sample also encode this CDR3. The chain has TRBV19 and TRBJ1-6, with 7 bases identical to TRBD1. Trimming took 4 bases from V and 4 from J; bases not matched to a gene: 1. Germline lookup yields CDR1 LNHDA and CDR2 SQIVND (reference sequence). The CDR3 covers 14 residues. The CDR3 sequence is CASSTTGYNSPLHF. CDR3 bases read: TGTGCCAGTAGTACGACAGGGTATAATTCACCC.

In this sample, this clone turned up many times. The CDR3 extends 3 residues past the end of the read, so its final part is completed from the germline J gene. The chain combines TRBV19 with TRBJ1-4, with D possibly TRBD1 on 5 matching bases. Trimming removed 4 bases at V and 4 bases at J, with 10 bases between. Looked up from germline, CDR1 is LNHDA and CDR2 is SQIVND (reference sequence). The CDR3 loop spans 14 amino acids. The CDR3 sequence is CASSTTVDNEKLFF. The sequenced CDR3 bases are TGTGCCAGTAGTACGACAGTGGATAATGAAAAA. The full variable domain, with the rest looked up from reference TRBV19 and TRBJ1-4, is DGGITQSPKYLFRKEGQNVTLSCEQNLNHDAMYWYRQDPGQGLRLIYYSQIVNDFQKGDIAEGYSVSREKKESFPLTVTSAQKNPTAFYLCASSTTVDNEKLFFGSGTQLSVL.